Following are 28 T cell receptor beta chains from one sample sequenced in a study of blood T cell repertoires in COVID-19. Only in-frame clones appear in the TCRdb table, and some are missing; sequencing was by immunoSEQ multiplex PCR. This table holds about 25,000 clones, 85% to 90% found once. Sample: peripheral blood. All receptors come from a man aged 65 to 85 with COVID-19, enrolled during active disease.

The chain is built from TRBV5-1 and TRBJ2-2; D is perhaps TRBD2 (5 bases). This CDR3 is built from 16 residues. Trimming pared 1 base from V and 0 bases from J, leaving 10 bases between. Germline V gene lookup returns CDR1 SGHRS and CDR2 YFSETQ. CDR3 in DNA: TGCGCCAGCAGCTTGATGGTTAGCGCGAACACCGGGGAGCTGTTTTTT. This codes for CASSLMVSANTGELFF.

The CDR3 spells CASSLGQGDADTQYF. The CDR3 DNA follows: TGCGCCAGCAGCTTGGGGCAGGGTGACGCAGATACGCAGTATTTT. This rearrangement joins TRBV5-1 to TRBJ2-3; a weak D match, TRBD1 (5 bases). CDR1 is SGHRS and CDR2 is YFSETQ in the germline V gene. The length of the CDR3 is 15 residues. Trimming removed 0 bases at V and 4 bases at J, with 12 bases between.

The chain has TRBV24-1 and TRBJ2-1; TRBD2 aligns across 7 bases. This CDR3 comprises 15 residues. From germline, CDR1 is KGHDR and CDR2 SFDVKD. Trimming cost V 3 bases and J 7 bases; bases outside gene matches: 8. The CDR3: CATSDPGLGGNEQFF. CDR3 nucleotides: TGTGCCACCAGTGATCCTGGACTAGGTGGTAATGAGCAGTTCTTC.

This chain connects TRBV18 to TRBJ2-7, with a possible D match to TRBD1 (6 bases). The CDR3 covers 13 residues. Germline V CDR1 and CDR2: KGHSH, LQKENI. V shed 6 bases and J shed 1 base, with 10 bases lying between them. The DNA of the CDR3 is TGTGCCAGCTCCCGACAGGAGTCCTACGAGCAGTACTTC. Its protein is CASSRQESYEQYF.

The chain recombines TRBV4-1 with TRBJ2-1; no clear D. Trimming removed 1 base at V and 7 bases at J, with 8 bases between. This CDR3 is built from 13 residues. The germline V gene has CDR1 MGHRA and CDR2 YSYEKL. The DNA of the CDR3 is TGCGCCAGCAGCCAAGCCGGGTTTAATGAGCAGTTCTTC. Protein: CASSQAGFNEQFF.

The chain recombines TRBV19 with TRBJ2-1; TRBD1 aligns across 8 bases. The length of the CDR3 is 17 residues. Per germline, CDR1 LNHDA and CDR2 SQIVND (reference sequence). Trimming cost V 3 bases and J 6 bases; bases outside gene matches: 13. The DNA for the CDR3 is TGTGCCAGTAGTATCGGCAGGGGGCTCGTCCGGGGCAATGAGCAGTTCTTC. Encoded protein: CASSIGRGLVRGNEQFF.

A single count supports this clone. The CDR3: CSVGGGGEFNTEAFF. The CDR3 nucleotides are TGCAGCGTTGGGGGAGGGGGAGAATTTAACACTGAAGCTTTCTTT. The chain employs TRBV29-1 and TRBJ1-1, with D perhaps matching TRBD1 (6 bases). Trimming took off 4 bases at V and 2 bases at J, with 17 bases between the two ends. This CDR3 has 15 amino acids. From germline, CDR1 is SQVTM and CDR2 ANQGSEA.

This CDR3 reads CASSSGLAGGGYTGELFF. The CDR3 region has the DNA TGTGCCAGCAGCTCGGGACTAGCGGGAGGTGGATACACCGGGGAGCTGTTTTTT. The chain recombines TRBV5-4 with TRBJ2-2; 15 bases match TRBD2. Germline loops: CDR1 SGHNT, CDR2 YYREEE (reference sequence). V was clipped by 3 bases and J by 3 bases; unmatched bases: 6. This CDR3 has 18 amino acids.

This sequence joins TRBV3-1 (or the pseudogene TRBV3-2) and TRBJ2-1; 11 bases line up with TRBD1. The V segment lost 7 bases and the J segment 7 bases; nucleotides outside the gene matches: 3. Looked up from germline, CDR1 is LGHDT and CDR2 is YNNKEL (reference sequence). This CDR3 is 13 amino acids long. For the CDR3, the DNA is TGTGCCAGCAAGGGGACAGGGGGAAATGAGCAGTTCTTC. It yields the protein CASKGTGGNEQFF.

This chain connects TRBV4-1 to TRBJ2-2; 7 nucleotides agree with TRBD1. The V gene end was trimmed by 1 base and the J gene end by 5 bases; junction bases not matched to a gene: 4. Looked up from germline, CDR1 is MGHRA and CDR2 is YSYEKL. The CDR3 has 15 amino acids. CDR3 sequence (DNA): TGCGCCAGCAGCCAAGTAGGCAGGGGGACCGGGGAGCTGTTTTTT. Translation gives CASSQVGRGTGELFF.

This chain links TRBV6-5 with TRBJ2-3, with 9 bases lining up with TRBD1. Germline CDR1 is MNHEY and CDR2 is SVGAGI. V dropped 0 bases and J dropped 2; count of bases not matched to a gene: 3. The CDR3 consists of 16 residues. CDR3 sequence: CASSYSGTGTTDTQYF. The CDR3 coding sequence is TGTGCCAGCAGTTACTCCGGGACAGGGACCACAGATACGCAGTATTTT.

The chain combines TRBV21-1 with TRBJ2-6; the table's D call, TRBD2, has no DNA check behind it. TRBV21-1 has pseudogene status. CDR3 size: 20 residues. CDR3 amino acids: CASSSSWLLVPREGANVLTF. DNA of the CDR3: TGTGCCAGCAGCTCCTCATGGCTTTTAGTACCCCGGGAGGGGGCCAACGTCCTGACTTTC.

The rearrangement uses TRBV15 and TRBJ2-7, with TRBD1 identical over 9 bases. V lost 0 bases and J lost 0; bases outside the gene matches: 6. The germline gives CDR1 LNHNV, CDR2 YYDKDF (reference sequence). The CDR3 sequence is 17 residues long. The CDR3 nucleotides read TGTGCCACCAGCAGAGATGGATGGGACAGGGCCTCCTACGAGCAGTACTTC. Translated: CATSRDGWDRASYEQYF.

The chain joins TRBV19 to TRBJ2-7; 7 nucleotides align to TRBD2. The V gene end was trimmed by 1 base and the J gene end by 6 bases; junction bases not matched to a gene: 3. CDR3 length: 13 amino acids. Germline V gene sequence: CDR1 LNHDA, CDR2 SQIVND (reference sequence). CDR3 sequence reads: CASSIGGSGEQYF. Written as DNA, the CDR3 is TGTGCCAGTAGTATAGGCGGGAGCGGCGAGCAGTACTTC.

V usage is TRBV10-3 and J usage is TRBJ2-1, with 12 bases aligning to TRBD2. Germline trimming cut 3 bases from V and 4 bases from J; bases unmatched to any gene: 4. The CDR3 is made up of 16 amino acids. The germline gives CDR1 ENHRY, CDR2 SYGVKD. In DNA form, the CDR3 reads TGTGCCATCAGTGACCTTGGACTAGCGGGATACAATGAGCAGTTCTTC. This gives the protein CAISDLGLAGYNEQFF.

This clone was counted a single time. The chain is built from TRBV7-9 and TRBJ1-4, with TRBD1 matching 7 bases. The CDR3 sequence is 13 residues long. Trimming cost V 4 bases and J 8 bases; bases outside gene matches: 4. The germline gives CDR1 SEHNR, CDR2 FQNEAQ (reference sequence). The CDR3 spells CASSSPTGEKLFF. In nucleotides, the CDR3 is TGTGCCAGCAGCTCACCGACAGGGGAAAAACTGTTTTTT.

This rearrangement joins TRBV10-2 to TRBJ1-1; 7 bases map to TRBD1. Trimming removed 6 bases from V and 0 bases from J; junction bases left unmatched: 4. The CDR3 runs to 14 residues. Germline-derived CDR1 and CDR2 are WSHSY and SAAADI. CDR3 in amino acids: CASSYRGMNTEAFF. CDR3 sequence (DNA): TGCGCCAGCAGCTACAGGGGCATGAACACTGAAGCTTTCTTT.

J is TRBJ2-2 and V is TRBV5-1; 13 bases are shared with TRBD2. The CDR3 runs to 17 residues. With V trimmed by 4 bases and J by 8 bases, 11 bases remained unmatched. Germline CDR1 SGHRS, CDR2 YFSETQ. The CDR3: CASSNTLTSGGLGELFF. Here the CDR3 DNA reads TGCGCCAGCAGCAACACCCTGACTAGCGGGGGGTTAGGGGAGCTGTTTTTT.

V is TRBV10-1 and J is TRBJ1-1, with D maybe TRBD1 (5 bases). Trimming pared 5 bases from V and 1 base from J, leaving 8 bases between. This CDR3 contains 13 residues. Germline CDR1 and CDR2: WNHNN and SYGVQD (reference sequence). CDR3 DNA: TGCGCCAGCAGTCTTCAGGGGAACACTGAAGCTTTCTTT. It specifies CASSLQGNTEAFF.

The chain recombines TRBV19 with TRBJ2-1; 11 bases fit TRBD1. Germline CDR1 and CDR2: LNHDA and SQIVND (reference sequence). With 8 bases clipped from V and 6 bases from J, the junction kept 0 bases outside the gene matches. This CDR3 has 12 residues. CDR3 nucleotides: TGTGCCAGTGGACAGGGGGCCAATGAGCAGTTCTTC. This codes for CASGQGANEQFF.

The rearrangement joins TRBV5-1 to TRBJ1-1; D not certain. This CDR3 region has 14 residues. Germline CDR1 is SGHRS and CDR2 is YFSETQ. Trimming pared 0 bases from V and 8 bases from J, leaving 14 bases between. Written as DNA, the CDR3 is TGCGCCAGCAGCTTGGGTCCCCCCTCAGGAGAAGCTTTCTTT. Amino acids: CASSLGPPSGEAFF. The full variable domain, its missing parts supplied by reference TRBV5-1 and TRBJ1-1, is KAGVTQTPRYLIKTRGQQVTLSCSPISGHRSVSWYQQTPGQGLQFLFEYFSETQRNKGNFPGRFSGRQFSNSRSEMNVSTLELGDSALYLCASSLGPPSGEAFFGQGTRLTVV.

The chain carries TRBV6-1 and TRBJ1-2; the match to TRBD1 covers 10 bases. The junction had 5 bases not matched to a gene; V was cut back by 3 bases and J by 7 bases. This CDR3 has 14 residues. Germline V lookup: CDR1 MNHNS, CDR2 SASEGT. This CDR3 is CASSDDRGRRGYTF. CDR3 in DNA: TGTGCCAGCAGTGATGACAGGGGGCGGCGTGGCTACACCTTC.

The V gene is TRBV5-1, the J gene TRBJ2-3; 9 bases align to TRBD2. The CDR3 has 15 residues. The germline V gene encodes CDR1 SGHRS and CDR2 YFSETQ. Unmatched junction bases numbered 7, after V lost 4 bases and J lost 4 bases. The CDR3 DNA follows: TGCGCCAGCAGCGACCCGGGACTAGCCCCAGATACGCAGTATTTT. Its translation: CASSDPGLAPDTQYF.

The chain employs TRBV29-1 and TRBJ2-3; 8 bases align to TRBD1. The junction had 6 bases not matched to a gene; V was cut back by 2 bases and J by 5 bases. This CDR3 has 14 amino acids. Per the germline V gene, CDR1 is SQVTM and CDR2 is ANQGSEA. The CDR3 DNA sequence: TGCAGCGTTGAACCGGGTGACAGGGGAGATACGCAGTATTTT. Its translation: CSVEPGDRGDTQYF.

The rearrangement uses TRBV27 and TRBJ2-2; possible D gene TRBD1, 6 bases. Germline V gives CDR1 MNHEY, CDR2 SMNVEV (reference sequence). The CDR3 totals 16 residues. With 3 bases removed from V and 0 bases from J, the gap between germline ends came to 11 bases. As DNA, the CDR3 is TGTGCCAGCAGTTTTTACAGGGCTGCGAACACCGGGGAGCTGTTTTTT. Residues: CASSFYRAANTGELFF.

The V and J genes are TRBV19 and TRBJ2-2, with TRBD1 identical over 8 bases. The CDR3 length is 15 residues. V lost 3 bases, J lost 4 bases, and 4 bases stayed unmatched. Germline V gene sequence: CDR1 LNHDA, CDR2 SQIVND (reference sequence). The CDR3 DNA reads TGTGCCAGTAGTATGCAGGGGGCGGTCACCGGGGAGCTGTTTTTT. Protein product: CASSMQGAVTGELFF.

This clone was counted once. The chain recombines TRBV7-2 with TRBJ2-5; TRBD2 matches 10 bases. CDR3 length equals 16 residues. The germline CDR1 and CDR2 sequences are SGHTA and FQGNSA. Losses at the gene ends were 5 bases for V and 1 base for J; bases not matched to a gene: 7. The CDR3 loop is CASSLLAGTTQETQYF. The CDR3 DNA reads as TGTGCCAGCAGCCTACTAGCGGGGACAACCCAAGAGACCCAGTACTTC.

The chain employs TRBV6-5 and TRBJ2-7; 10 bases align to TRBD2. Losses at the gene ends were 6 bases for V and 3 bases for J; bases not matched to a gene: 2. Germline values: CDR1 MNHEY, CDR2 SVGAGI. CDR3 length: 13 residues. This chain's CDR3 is CASSRTSGYEQYF. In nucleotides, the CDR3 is TGTGCCAGCAGCCGGACTAGCGGCTACGAGCAGTACTTC.